These T cell receptor beta chains were read from a single sample in a study of chronic HIV infection and antiretroviral therapy. TCRdb called the 5' RACE reads again in MiXCR, with one record for every CDR3 protein. Here the sample spans some 38,000 distinct CDR3 sequences, about 7.4% being singletons. The sequencing sample was made of peripheral blood. The receptor set was obtained from an adult who had HIV and had not received antiretroviral therapy, or was an uninfected healthy control (not recorded which). The CDR3 runs from the conserved cysteine through the conserved F or W. The D gene is left open where the match is weak. Some rows mark clone size as missing; the rest say once, few, many or name a class of expanded clone.

j_call clone_size v_call d_call cdr3_nt cdr3_aa
TRBJ2-3 - TRBV28 - TGTGCCAGCAGTTTACTTTCACCCACAGATACGCAGTATTTT CASSLLSPTDTQYF
TRBJ1-1 many TRBV9 - TGTGCCAGCAGCGTAACACCACAAAACACTGAAGCTTTCTTT CASSVTPQNTEAFF
TRBJ2-3 - TRBV7-3 TRBD1 TGTGCCAGCATGTCCTCAGGGGGAGATACGCAGTATTTT CASMSSGGDTQYF
TRBJ2-2 many TRBV29-1 - TGCAGCGTTGACAGGCTGGACACCGGGGAGCTGTTTTTT CSVDRLDTGELFF
TRBJ1-1 - TRBV9 - TGTGCCAGCAGCGTAGGAGCGAACACTGAAGCTTTCTTT CASSVGANTEAFF
TRBJ1-5 few TRBV28 - TGTGCCAGCAGTTTAATGGCAGTCCTAAGGAGCAATCAGCCCCAGCATTTT CASSLMAVLRSNQPQHF
TRBJ2-7 many TRBV29-1 - TGCAGCGTTGATGCGGGGCCCAACGGGCAGTACTTC CSVDAGPNGQYF
TRBJ2-4 - TRBV28 TRBD1 TGTGCCAACAGTTTAAGGGACAGAGAAAACATTCAGTACTTC CANSLRDRENIQYF
TRBJ1-5 few TRBV20-1 - TGCAGTGCTAGTCCTTCAAGCAATCAGCCCCAGCATTTT CSASPSSNQPQHF
TRBJ2-3 many TRBV27 - TGTGCCGGCTCCCACAGGGGCACAGATACGCAGTATTTT CAGSHRGTDTQYF
TRBJ2-5 many TRBV7-9 - TGTGCCAGCAGCTTGGGGTCAGAGACCCAGTACTTC CASSLGSETQYF
TRBJ1-6 many TRBV20-1 - TGCAGTGCTAGACAGCAGGGGAGTTCACCCCTCCACTTT CSARQQGSSPLHF
TRBJ2-3 few TRBV6-2/TRBV6-3 TRBD2 TGTGCCAGCAGTTACTCCTTTGCGGGAGGAATCATGAATACGCAGTATTTT CASSYSFAGGIMNTQYF
TRBJ1-2 - TRBV29-1 - TGCAGCGTTGAAGACACAGTGCTTGGCTACACCTTC CSVEDTVLGYTF
TRBJ2-1 - TRBV6-6 TRBD2 TGTGCCAGCCGTAGCGGGCTGAGAGATGAGCAGTTCTTC CASRSGLRDEQFF
TRBJ2-1 many TRBV20-1 TRBD2 TGCAGTGCGGACCCGGGGGTAGCGGGAGCAAATGAGCAGTTCTTC CSADPGVAGANEQFF
TRBJ2-2 medium-sized TRBV6-4 - TGTGCCAGCAGTGACAGGGGGACCGGGGAGCTGTTTTTT CASSDRGTGELFF
TRBJ1-5 few TRBV6-1 - TGTGCCAGCAGTGCCCAGGGAGAGCATCAGCCCCAGCATTTT CASSAQGEHQPQHF
TRBJ2-5 - TRBV7-2 TRBD1 TGTGCCAGCAGCAAACCCGCTGGCGGGACAGGGGGAGAGATCCAGTACTTC CASSKPAGGTGGEIQYF
TRBJ2-1 many TRBV27 - TGTGCCAGCAGTCCCCGGGACGATTACAATGAGCAGTTCTTC CASSPRDDYNEQFF
TRBJ2-7 - TRBV28 - TGTGCCAGCTATAACGTGAGAGACTACGAGCAGTACTTC CASYNVRDYEQYF
TRBJ1-1 many TRBV5-1 TRBD1 TGCGCCAGCAGCTTTGGGACAGACACTGAAGCTTTCTTT CASSFGTDTEAFF
TRBJ2-2 many TRBV20-1 TRBD2 TGCAGTGCCAGGACTAGCGGGAACACCGGGGAGCTGTTTTTT CSARTSGNTGELFF
TRBJ2-7 few TRBV28 - TGTGCCAGCAGTCCCCTCCCGACTAGGCCGAAACCCTACGAGCAGTACTTC CASSPLPTRPKPYEQYF
TRBJ1-5 few TRBV6-2/TRBV6-3 TRBD1 TGTGCCAGCAGCCAGACAGGGGACTACCAGCCCCAGCATTTT CASSQTGDYQPQHF
TRBJ1-5 - TRBV15 - TGTGCCACCAGCAGACCCAACAGAGACAATCAGCCCCAGCATTTT CATSRPNRDNQPQHF
TRBJ1-3 few TRBV7-3 - TGTGCCAGCAGCTTAGGGGGAGGAGCTGGAAACACCATATATTTT CASSLGGGAGNTIYF
TRBJ2-7 many TRBV11-2 TRBD2 TGTGCCAGCAGACCCCGGACTAGCTCCTCCTACGAGCAGTACTTC CASRPRTSSSYEQYF
TRBJ2-5 few TRBV11-1 - TGTGCCAGCAGCGTTTTTGTTAACGGGAAAGAGACCCAGTACTTC CASSVFVNGKETQYF
TRBJ2-3 many TRBV5-1 - TGCGCCAGCAGTCCGCCGTCAGATACGCAGTATTTT CASSPPSDTQYF
TRBJ2-1 few TRBV5-1 - TGCGCCAGCAGCATCCGGGACTCTCCTCGCGGTGAGCAGTTCTTC CASSIRDSPRGEQFF
TRBJ1-1 few TRBV29-1 - TGCAGCGTTGGGGGGGCGGAGATGAACACTGAAGCTTTCTTT CSVGGAEMNTEAFF
TRBJ2-1 - TRBV3-1 - TGTGCCAGCAGCCTAGGCCGGGACCTCCTTTACAATGAGCAGTTCTTC CASSLGRDLLYNEQFF
TRBJ2-5 many TRBV28 TRBD2 TGTGCCAGCAGTTTCCTCCGACTAGCGGGAGAGAGTGAGACCCAGTACTTC CASSFLRLAGESETQYF
TRBJ1-5 - TRBV2 - TGTGCCAGCAGTCCGGACGCGAGGGGGAATCAGCCCCAGCATTTT CASSPDARGNQPQHF
TRBJ1-5 few TRBV9 TRBD1 TGTGCCAGCAGCGTAGGACAGGGCGTAGATCAGCCCCAGCATTTT CASSVGQGVDQPQHF
TRBJ1-4 - TRBV11-2 - TGTGCCAGCAGCTTAGGGCAGGGCGATGAAAAACTGTTTTTT CASSLGQGDEKLFF
TRBJ2-5 many TRBV2 TRBD1 TGTGCCAGCAGTGCGGACAGGAGGTATTTGAACTTC CASSADRRYLNF
TRBJ1-2 - TRBV2 TRBD1 TGTGCCAGCAGTCGGGGACAGAACTATGGCTACACCTTC CASSRGQNYGYTF
TRBJ1-1 few TRBV29-1 TRBD1 TGCAGCGTTGCTGGGACAGGGGACTTTGAAGCTTTCTTT CSVAGTGDFEAFF
TRBJ2-1 - TRBV29-1 - TGCAGCTCCTTCCGGACGGACGGGAATGAGCAGTTCTTC CSSFRTDGNEQFF
TRBJ2-2 few TRBV29-1 - TGCAGCGTTGAGGGGACGGAGAACACCGGGGAGCTGTTTTTT CSVEGTENTGELFF
TRBJ2-1 - TRBV28 TRBD2 TGTGCCAGCAGTACTAGCGGGGGGGGTTACAATGAGCAGTTCTTC CASSTSGGGYNEQFF
TRBJ2-3 many TRBV4-1 - TGCGCCAGCAGTCTGAGGCGGGGAACAGATACGCAGTATTTT CASSLRRGTDTQYF